This TCR beta chain is from a study of blood T cell repertoires in COVID-19. Study summary: COVID-19 samples collected from the United States, Italy and Spain covered acute and convalescent phases.

Assay used: immunoSEQ multiplex PCR; TCRdb lists only in-frame clones, some missing. The sample carries some 150,000 clones, 65% to 85% recorded once. Sequenced: peripheral blood. This sequence was found in a human donor in a cohort sampled during active COVID-19.

CDR3 DNA: TGCGCCAGCAGCTTGGTTACAGGGGCGTACAATGAGCAGTTCTTC. Amino acid sequence: CASSLVTGAYNEQFF. The gene calls are TRBV5-1 and TRBJ2-1; 7 bases are a match to TRBD1. The CDR3 is 15 amino acids. V lost 0 bases and J lost 4; bases outside the gene matches: 4. Germline CDR1 SGHRS, CDR2 YFSETQ. Using reference TRBV5-1 and TRBJ2-1 for the parts outside the CDR3, the full variable domain is KAGVTQTPRYLIKTRGQQVTLSCSPISGHRSVSWYQQTPGQGLQFLFEYFSETQRNKGNFPGRFSGRQFSNSRSEMNVSTLELGDSALYLCASSLVTGAYNEQFFGPGTRLTVL.